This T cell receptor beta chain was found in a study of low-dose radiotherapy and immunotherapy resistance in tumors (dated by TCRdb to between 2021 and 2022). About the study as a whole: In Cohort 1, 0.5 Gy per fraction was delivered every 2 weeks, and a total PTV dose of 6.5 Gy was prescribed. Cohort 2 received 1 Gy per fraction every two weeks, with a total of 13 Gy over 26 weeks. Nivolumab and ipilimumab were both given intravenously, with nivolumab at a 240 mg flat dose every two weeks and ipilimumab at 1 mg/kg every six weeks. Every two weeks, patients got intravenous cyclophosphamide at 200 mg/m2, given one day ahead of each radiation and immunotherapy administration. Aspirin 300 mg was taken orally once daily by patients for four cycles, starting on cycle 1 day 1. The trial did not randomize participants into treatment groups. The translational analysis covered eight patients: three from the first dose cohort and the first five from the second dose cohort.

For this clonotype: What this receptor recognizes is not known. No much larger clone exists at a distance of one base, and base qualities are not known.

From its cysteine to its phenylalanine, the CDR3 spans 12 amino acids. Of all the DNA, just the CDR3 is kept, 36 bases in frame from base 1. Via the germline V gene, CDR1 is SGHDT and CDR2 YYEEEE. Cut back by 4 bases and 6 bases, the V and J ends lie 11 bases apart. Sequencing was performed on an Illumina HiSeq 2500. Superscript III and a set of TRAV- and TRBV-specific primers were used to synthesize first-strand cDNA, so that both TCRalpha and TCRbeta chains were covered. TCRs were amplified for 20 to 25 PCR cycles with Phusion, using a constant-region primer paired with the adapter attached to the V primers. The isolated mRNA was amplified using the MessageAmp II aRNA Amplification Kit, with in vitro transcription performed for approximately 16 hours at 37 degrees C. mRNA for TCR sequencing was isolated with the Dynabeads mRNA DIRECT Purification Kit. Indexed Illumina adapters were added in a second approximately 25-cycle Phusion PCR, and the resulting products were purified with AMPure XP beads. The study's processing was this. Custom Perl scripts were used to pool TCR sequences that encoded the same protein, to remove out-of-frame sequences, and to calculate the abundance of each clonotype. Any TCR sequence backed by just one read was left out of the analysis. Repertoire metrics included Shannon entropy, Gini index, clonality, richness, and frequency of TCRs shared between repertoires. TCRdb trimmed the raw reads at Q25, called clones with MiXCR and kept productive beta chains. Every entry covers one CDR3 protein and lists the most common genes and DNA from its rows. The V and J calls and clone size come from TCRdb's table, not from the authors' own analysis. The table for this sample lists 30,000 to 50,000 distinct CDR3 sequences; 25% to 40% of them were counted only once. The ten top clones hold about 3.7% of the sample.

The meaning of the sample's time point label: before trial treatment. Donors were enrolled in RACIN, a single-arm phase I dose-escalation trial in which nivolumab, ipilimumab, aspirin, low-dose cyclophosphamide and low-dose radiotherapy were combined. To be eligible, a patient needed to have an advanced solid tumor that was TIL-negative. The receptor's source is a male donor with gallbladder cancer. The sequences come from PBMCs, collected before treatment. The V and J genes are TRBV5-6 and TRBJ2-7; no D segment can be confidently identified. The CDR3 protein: CASSLQTLEQYF. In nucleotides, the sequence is TGTGCCAGCAGCCTGCAGACCCTCGAGCAGTACTTC. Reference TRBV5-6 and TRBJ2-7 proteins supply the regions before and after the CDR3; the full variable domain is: DAGVTQSPTHLIKTRGQQVTLRCSPKSGHDTVSWYQQALGQGPQFIFQYYEEEERQRGNFPDRFSGHQFPNYSSELNVNALLLGDSALYLCASSLQTLEQYFGPGTRLTVT.